A selection of T cell receptor beta chains follows, all from one sample in a study of post-analysis software for immune sequencing data. TCRdb itself ran the PCR reads through MiXCR, one entry per CDR3 protein. The sample contains under 900,000 distinct CDR3 sequences, approximately 57% of which appear only once. The sequenced sample consisted of blood. These receptors originate from a girl aged 5-17 years with multiple sclerosis. CDR3s include the opening cysteine and the closing phenylalanine or tryptophan. A D gene is named only where the DNA matches it firmly. Only part of the rows carry a size: once, few, many, or a class if the clone is expanded.

NA	TRBV12-5	TRBJ2-7	NA	TGTGCTAGTGGTTTGGACTCCCGGAACAGGGTGTATAACGAGCAGTACTTC	CASGLDSRNRVYNEQYF
NA	TRBV29-1	TRBJ1-1	NA	TGCAGCGTTGAAAGTCGGGGTTTGTCTGAAGCTTTCTTT	CSVESRGLSEAFF
NA	TRBV18	TRBJ2-1	TRBD2	TGTGCCAGCTCCCTCTTGTCCGGGGGGGCCACCTCCTACAATGAGCAGTTCTTC	CASSLLSGGATSYNEQFF
few	TRBV27	TRBJ1-6	NA	TGTGCCAGTGGGGGCAGAACTACTAATTCACCCCTCCACTTT	CASGGRTTNSPLHF
NA	TRBV5-1	TRBJ2-1	TRBD2	TGCGCCAGCAGCTTGGACGGGGGAGGGACCTACAATGAGCAGTTCTTC	CASSLDGGGTYNEQFF
NA	TRBV5-1	TRBJ2-7	TRBD1	TGCGCCAGCAGCGGCTGGGACAGGGTGATCTACGAGCAGTACTTC	CASSGWDRVIYEQYF
NA	TRBV7-9	TRBJ2-7	NA	TGTGCCAGCAGCTTAGTGGAGGGGGCTAGCGACGAGCAGTACTTC	CASSLVEGASDEQYF
few	TRBV12-3/TRBV12-4	TRBJ2-3	NA	TGTGCCAGCAGTTTTGCCGAGGGGACGCAGTATTTT	CASSFAEGTQYF
few	TRBV20-1	TRBJ2-7	TRBD2	TGCAGTGCTAGATCTTCCGGGGGGGCGTACGAGCAGTACTTC	CSARSSGGAYEQYF
few	TRBV20-1	TRBJ2-5	NA	TGCAGTGCTAGACTCGCCCCGCTGGAGACCCAGTACTTC	CSARLAPLETQYF
once	TRBV28	TRBJ2-1	TRBD2	TGTGCCAGCAGTCAGCCCGGACTAGCGGGACCAAGTAGGACTAATGAGCAGTTCTTC	CASSQPGLAGPSRTNEQFF
NA	TRBV7-2	TRBJ2-2	TRBD2	TGTGCCAGCAGCTTAAGAGCAACTAGCGGGAACACCGGGGAGCTGTTTTTT	CASSLRATSGNTGELFF